The rows below give T cell receptor beta chains drawn from one sample of a study of T cell repertoires in cytomegalovirus infection. TCRdb reanalysed the reads using MiXCR and keeps one entry per CDR3 protein. The sample lists around 340,000 distinct CDR3 sequences, almost 30% seen once, with about 20% in the top ten. These TCRs are of unknown antigen specificity. The sequencing here drew on cultured PBMCs, taken from culture after CMV antigen stimulation. These receptors came from a human donor in good health (CMV status not recorded). Some clones in this sample may be carry-over from other donors' samples. Each CDR3 is given with its conserved first and last residue. D genes are given only for firm matches. Only part of the rows carry a size: once, few, many, or a class if the clone is expanded.

D gene | clone size | CDR3 length | J gene | V gene | CDR3 DNA | CDR3 protein
NA | NA | 17 | TRBJ1-2 | TRBV27 | TGTGCCAGCAGTTCCCGGGGAGGGAAAAAAAATGTTTATGGCTACACCTTC | CASSSRGGKKNVYGYTF
NA | many | 16 | TRBJ1-1 | TRBV6-2/TRBV6-3 | TGTGCCAGCAGCCCTGTAGGGTCTTCTATGAACACTGAAGCTTTCTTT | CASSPVGSSMNTEAFF
NA | NA | 15 | TRBJ2-5 | TRBV7-8 | TGTGCCAGCAGCCTAAACTCCGGGATGAAAGAGACCCAGTACTTC | CASSLNSGMKETQYF
NA | NA | 16 | TRBJ2-5 | TRBV7-2 | TGTGCCAGCAGCTCCGCGGCGCGGGGCAGGCAAGAGACCCAGTACTTC | CASSSAARGRQETQYF
TRBD2 | few | 18 | TRBJ2-4 | TRBV6-2/TRBV6-3 | TGTGCCAGCAGCCCTGAGCCCCTAGCGGGCGTAGCCAAAAACATTCAGTACTTC | CASSPEPLAGVAKNIQYF
NA | few | 14 | TRBJ1-2 | TRBV12-3/TRBV12-4 | TGTGCCAGCAGTTTAGCGGAGGGGAGCTATGGCTACACCTTC | CASSLAEGSYGYTF
TRBD2 | many | 17 | TRBJ2-3 | TRBV7-8 | TGTGCCAGCAGCCCTTCTCTAGCGGGAGCGGGCCCAGATACGCAGTATTTT | CASSPSLAGAGPDTQYF
TRBD1 | NA | 14 | TRBJ1-1 | TRBV19 | TGTGCCAGTAGTACGACAGGGGTCGGCACTGAAGCTTTCTTT | CASSTTGVGTEAFF
NA | NA | 14 | TRBJ1-5 | TRBV6-6 | TGTGCCAGCAGCCGAGGCCGGGAGGATCAGCCCCAGCATTTT | CASSRGREDQPQHF
TRBD2 | NA | 14 | TRBJ2-3 | TRBV7-6 | TGTGCCAGCTCCCTAGCGGTACTCAGGGATACGCAGTATTTT | CASSLAVLRDTQYF
NA | NA | 14 | TRBJ2-3 | TRBV2 | TGTGCCAGCAGTGCTAGGGACGTCACAGATACGCAGTATTTT | CASSARDVTDTQYF